This T cell receptor beta chain was found in a study of blood T cell repertoires in COVID-19. On the study more broadly: Samples of COVID-19 (acute and convalescent) were obtained from the United States, Italy and Spain.

Clones were read by immunoSEQ multiplex PCR, and TCRdb kept only the in-frame ones, dropping some. The table has about 470,000 clones, about 90% seen once. V lost 0 bases, J lost 5 bases, and 11 bases lay in between. The CDR3 loop spans 14 amino acids. Germline lookup yields CDR1 SGHVS and CDR2 FNYEAQ. The TCR was taken from a woman aged 18-30 years who had recovered from COVID-19. The sequencing input was PBMCs or T cells enriched from blood (not recorded which). The chain joins TRBV7-6 to TRBJ2-7; no clear D. The CDR3 DNA reads as TGTGCCAGCAGCTTAGCTCCTACGCCTAACGAGCAGTACTTC. It is translated as CASSLAPTPNEQYF.